This entry features one TCR beta chain sequence. Its antigen is unknown. These data are taken from a study of STAT5B mutations in CD4+ large granular lymphocyte leukemia. Findings and limits, study-wide: No patients shared main leukemic clonotypes, though about 24% appeared at low frequency elsewhere.

The data were produced by immunoSEQ multiplex PCR, yet TCRdb's version contains in-frame clones alone and is incomplete. The table includes about 33,000 clones, nearly 90% detected once. The receptor was derived from a human donor in good health. The specimen sequenced was CD4+ T cells from blood buffy coats.

The CDR3 DNA sequence: TGTGCCAGCAGCCCCCTCGGCGGGGTATTCACAGATACGCAGTATTTT. This encodes CASSPLGGVFTDTQYF. The chain joins TRBV9 to TRBJ2-3; TRBD2 is a possible D gene (6 bases). CDR3 length equals 16 residues. Trimming took off 4 bases at V and 2 bases at J, with 17 bases between the two ends. The V gene's germline CDR1 is SGDLS and CDR2 YYNGEE.